What follows are 5 T cell receptor beta chains derived from one specimen sequenced in a study of control samples from healthy donors and cancer patients. Here immunoSEQ multiplex PCR was the method, and the copy in TCRdb shows in-frame clones only, minus some. This sample has about 150,000 clones, with approximately 96% found just once. The sample taken for sequencing was blood. Receptors were obtained from a man between 35 and 55 years old in good health.

The chain joins TRBV30 to TRBJ1-1; D gene unclear. The CDR3 covers 13 residues. With 2 bases removed from V and 4 bases from J, the gap between germline ends came to 11 bases. CDR1 is GTSNPN, CDR2 SVGIG, per germline (reference sequence). CDR3 loop: CAWSLGSGTEAFF. In DNA, the CDR3 is TGTGCCTGGAGTTTAGGGTCGGGCACTGAAGCTTTCTTT.

Of note for this clone: One end of the junction varies from germline; a read error may be responsible. The genes are TRBV6-1 and TRBJ1-5, with D unresolved. This CDR3 spans 14 amino acids. Germline V lookup: CDR1 MNHNS, CDR2 SASEGT. Written as DNA, the CDR3 is TGTGCCAGCAGTGAGTGGACCCTCAATCAGCCCCGGCATTTT. Encoded protein: CASSEWTLNQPRHF.

This rearrangement joins TRBV6-2 or TRBV6-3 to TRBJ2-6; no firm D call. Germline CDR1 and CDR2: MNHEY and SVGEGT. There are 14 residues in the CDR3. V lost 6 bases, J lost 12 bases, and 18 bases lay in between. CDR3 residues: CASSLPRAVSVLTF. DNA of the CDR3: TGTGCCAGCAGCCTCCCTCGGGCAGTAAGCGTCCTGACTTTC.

This chain joins TRBV28 and TRBJ1-3; D ambiguous. This CDR3 is built from 15 residues. V was shortened by 2 bases and J by 0 bases, with 8 bases between the two germline ends. Germline CDR1 reads MDHEN; CDR2 reads SYDVKM. The CDR3 loop reads CASSLGTFSGNTIYF. In DNA, the CDR3 is TGTGCCAGCAGTTTAGGTACCTTCTCTGGAAACACCATATATTTT.

The J gene is TRBJ1-1, the V gene TRBV5-1; D is unclear. V lost 0 bases and J 0 bases, leaving 12 bases between the germline ends. The CDR3 extends over 16 amino acids. Looked up from germline, CDR1 is SGHRS and CDR2 is YFSETQ. The CDR3 nucleotides read TGCGCCAGCAGCTTGGGGCAGCTACTGATGAACACTGAAGCTTTCTTT. Translated: CASSLGQLLMNTEAFF.